One and the same sample provided the 23 T cell receptor beta chains below, sequenced in a study of blood T cell repertoires in COVID-19 (TCRdb year 2020). The library was obtained by the immunoSEQ multiplex PCR assay. TCRdb holds this immuneACCESS table with in-frame rearrangements only. Some clones are missing; in checked studies, unresolved V genes explain under half, and the rest has no known cause. This sample lists fewer than 85,000 clones; 74% were detected once. The ten largest clonotypes hold about 2.5% of the sample. Sequencing used peripheral blood. These receptors were obtained from a human donor with acute or convalescent COVID-19. The donor label of this sample is uncertain.

This clone was counted once. The chain uses TRBV5-4 and TRBJ2-3; no clear D gene. This CDR3 contains 16 residues. Germline V lookup: CDR1 SGHNT, CDR2 YYREEE (reference sequence). With 4 bases removed from V and 0 bases from J, the gap between germline ends came to 15 bases. The CDR3 DNA sequence: TGTGCCAGCAGCCCGAGCGCGGAGTTTAGCACAGATACGCAGTATTTT. This encodes CASSPSAEFSTDTQYF.

The chain combines TRBV2 with TRBJ1-3; no clear D. Germline V gene data show CDR1 as SNHLY and CDR2 as FYNNEI. The ends were cut back, 3 bases at V and 0 bases at J, with 12 bases in the middle. CDR3 length: 16 residues. The CDR3 bases are TGTGCCAGCAGTGAGGTAGACCTAGCCTCTGGAAACACCATATATTTT. Translation: CASSEVDLASGNTIYF.

The rearrangement links TRBV19 to TRBJ1-6, with 8 bases that match TRBD1. The V segment lost 7 bases and the J segment 5 bases; nucleotides outside the gene matches: 4. CDR1 and CDR2 (germline): LNHDA, SQIVND (reference sequence). This CDR3 is built from 14 residues. CDR3 region: CASTEQGDNSPLHF. As DNA, the CDR3 is TGTGCCAGTACGGAACAGGGGGATAATTCACCCCTCCACTTT.

The V gene is TRBV6-5, the J gene TRBJ1-5; 7 bases line up with TRBD1. CDR3 length equals 14 residues. Per the germline V gene, CDR1 is MNHEY and CDR2 is SVGAGI. Germline trimming cut 7 bases from V and 8 bases from J; bases unmatched to any gene: 11. This chain's CDR3 is CASTRGGQGKPQHF. DNA for the CDR3: TGTGCCAGCACCCGAGGGGGCCAGGGTAAGCCCCAGCATTTT.

The V gene is TRBV11-3, the J gene TRBJ2-5; TRBD2 matches at 8 bases. The trim removed 5 bases at V and 1 base at J, leaving 9 bases unmatched. Germline values: CDR1 SGHNT, CDR2 YENEEA. CDR3 size: 16 residues. CDR3 amino acids: CASSPSSSGTQETQYF. Written as DNA, the CDR3 is TGTGCCAGCAGCCCCAGTAGTAGCGGGACCCAAGAGACCCAGTACTTC.

J is TRBJ1-6 and V is TRBV18; TRBD1 matches 9 bases. V shed 0 bases, J shed 8 bases, and the junction held 5 bases outside the gene matches. Germline CDR1 reads KGHSH; CDR2 reads LQKENI. The CDR3 loop spans 16 amino acids. The CDR3 DNA sequence: TGTGCCAGCTCACCACCGGACGGGACAGGGCATTCACCCCTCCACTTT. This codes for CASSPPDGTGHSPLHF. The full variable domain, its missing parts supplied by reference TRBV18 and TRBJ1-6, is NAGVMQNPRHLVRRRGQEARLRCSPMKGHSHVYWYRQLPEEGLKFMVYLQKENIIDESGMPKERFSAEFPKEGPSILRIQQVVRGDSAAYFCASSPPDGTGHSPLHFGNGTRLTVT.

The genes are TRBV21-1 and TRBJ2-1; the DNA was not compared with TRBD2, the D call given in the table. TRBV21-1 is shown as a pseudogene. The CDR3 consists of 17 residues. The CDR3 DNA follows: TGTGCCAGCAGCAAAGAGGCGGAGGGGAGCTCCTACAATGAGCAGTTCTTC. Amino acids: CASSKEAEGSSYNEQFF.

The chain is built from TRBV18 and TRBJ1-1; D is ambiguous. The CDR3 runs to 16 residues. The V end was cut by 1 base, the J end by 8 bases, with 20 bases between. Germline loops: CDR1 KGHSH, CDR2 LQKENI. The CDR3 loop is CASSPLPQAFDREAFF. For the CDR3, the DNA is TGTGCCAGCTCACCACTACCCCAGGCCTTCGACCGGGAAGCTTTCTTT. Filled out from reference TRBV18 and TRBJ1-1, the complete variable domain reads NAGVMQNPRHLVRRRGQEARLRCSPMKGHSHVYWYRQLPEEGLKFMVYLQKENIIDESGMPKERFSAEFPKEGPSILRIQQVVRGDSAAYFCASSPLPQAFDREAFFGQGTRLTVV.

This sequence joins TRBV7-9 and TRBJ1-1; a weak D match, TRBD1 (6 bases). Germline loops: CDR1 SEHNR, CDR2 FQNEAQ (reference sequence). Trimming left V 9 bases short and J 5 bases short, with 22 bases between. This CDR3 has 15 residues. CDR3 sequence: CASNSAGTPWTEAFF. DNA of the CDR3: TGTGCCAGTAACTCCGCCGGGACACCTTGGACTGAAGCTTTCTTT.

A few counts support this clone. This chain connects TRBV5-4 to TRBJ1-2, with D unresolved. The CDR3 covers 13 residues. V gave up 5 bases and J gave up 3 bases, with 11 bases separating them. CDR1 is SGHNT, CDR2 YYREEE, per germline (reference sequence). Written as DNA, the CDR3 is TGTGCCAGCAGACGGGAGGGCGACTATGGCTACACCTTC. It codes for CASRREGDYGYTF.

J is TRBJ2-3 and V is TRBV6-1; 8 bases match TRBD2. The J segment lost 5 bases and the V segment lost 7 bases, leaving 8 bases of the junction unmatched. Looked up from germline, CDR1 is MNHNS and CDR2 is SASEGT. CDR3 length equals 14 residues. The CDR3 region is CASNGGGLKDTQYF. For the CDR3, the DNA is TGTGCCAGCAACGGGGGGGGCCTTAAAGATACGCAGTATTTT.

The gene calls are TRBV14 and TRBJ1-6, with 9 bases lining up with TRBD1. V gave up 3 bases and J gave up 9 bases; unmatched junction bases: 6. Germline loops: CDR1 SGHDN, CDR2 FVKESK. This CDR3 is 15 amino acids long. DNA for the CDR3: TGTGCCAGCAGCCATCAACGACAGGGGGGTTCACCCCTCCACTTT. The encoded protein is CASSHQRQGGSPLHF. Together with reference TRBV14 and TRBJ1-6, the CDR3 gives the full variable domain: EAGVTQFPSHSVIEKGQTVTLRCDPISGHDNLYWYRRVMGKEIKFLLHFVKESKQDESGMPNNRFLAERTGGTYSTLKVQPAELEDSGVYFCASSHQRQGGSPLHFGNGTRLTVT.

This rearrangement joins TRBV5-1 to TRBJ1-1; TRBD1 matches at 7 bases. CDR1 and CDR2 (germline): SGHRS, YFSETQ. The V and J ends lost 0 bases and 2 bases, in that order; junction bases with no gene match: 7. This CDR3 is 16 amino acids long. The CDR3 DNA reads TGCGCCAGCAGCTTGGGACGACAGGGCGGTAACACTGAAGCTTTCTTT. This translates into CASSLGRQGGNTEAFF. The full variable domain, in which reference TRBV5-1 and TRBJ1-1 provide the parts outside the CDR3, is KAGVTQTPRYLIKTRGQQVTLSCSPISGHRSVSWYQQTPGQGLQFLFEYFSETQRNKGNFPGRFSGRQFSNSRSEMNVSTLELGDSALYLCASSLGRQGGNTEAFFGQGTRLTVV.

V usage is TRBV18 and J usage is TRBJ1-2; 9 positions match TRBD1. The trim removed 6 bases at V and 6 bases at J, leaving 8 bases unmatched. There are 14 residues in the CDR3. Per germline, CDR1 KGHSH and CDR2 LQKENI. The CDR3 sequence: CASSQGQGGNGYTF. CDR3 bases: TGTGCCAGCTCGCAGGGACAGGGAGGCAATGGCTACACCTTC.

V gene TRBV7-9 combines with J gene TRBJ1-1, with D possibly matching TRBD1 (5 bases). CDR3 size: 14 residues. CDR1 SEHNR and CDR2 FQNEAQ come from the germline V gene (reference sequence). Trimming removed 1 base from V and 0 bases from J, with 6 bases in between. CDR3 protein: CASSLVTVNTEAFF. CDR3 nucleotides: TGTGCCAGCAGCTTAGTGACAGTGAACACTGAAGCTTTCTTT.

V usage is TRBV7-2 and J usage is TRBJ2-7; 10 bases are shared with TRBD1. V trimming: 3 bases; J trimming: 6 bases; junction bases outside the gene matches: 5. The CDR3 is 14 amino acids. Germline CDR1 is SGHTA and CDR2 is FQGNSA. The CDR3 DNA is TGTGCCAGCAGCTTGAGACAGGGGGCAGGCGAGCAGTACTTC. This sequence encodes CASSLRQGAGEQYF.

A note on this clone: One junction end does not reproduce the germline sequence, and a read error may be involved. For the CDR3, the DNA is TGTGCCAGTCGTCCGCAGGGGTCCTACAATTCACCCCTCCACTTT. It encodes CASRPQGSYNSPLHF. V and J are TRBV5-6 and TRBJ1-6; possibly TRBD1 for D (6 bases). Germline V gene data show CDR1 as SGHDT and CDR2 as YYEEEE. The CDR3 totals 15 residues.

The chain has TRBV28 and TRBJ1-1, with D hard to call. Germline V gene data show CDR1 as MDHEN and CDR2 as SYDVKM. CDR3 length: 15 amino acids. Deletions cut 5 bases from V and 4 bases from J, with 17 bases between. CDR3: CASSPFGVESTEAFF. For the CDR3, the DNA is TGTGCCAGCAGTCCATTCGGGGTGGAGAGCACTGAAGCTTTCTTT.

The rearrangement joins TRBV7-2 to TRBJ2-5; D is uncertain. Germline CDR1 and CDR2: SGHTA and FQGNSA. Trimming stripped 3 bases from V and 4 bases from J, with 3 bases between. The CDR3 loop spans 11 amino acids. CDR3 residues: CASSFGETQYF. CDR3 DNA: TGTGCCAGCAGCTTCGGAGAGACCCAGTACTTC.

This rearrangement joins TRBV5-1 to TRBJ2-2; 8 nucleotides match TRBD1. The CDR3 is 13 residues long. V lost 7 bases and J lost 5; bases outside the gene matches: 4. Germline V lookup: CDR1 SGHRS, CDR2 YFSETQ. Written as DNA, the CDR3 is TGCGCCAGCTCGACAGGGGATACCGGGGAGCTGTTTTTT. The encoded protein is CASSTGDTGELFF.

The chain joins TRBV19 to TRBJ1-1; D unclear. Germline V gives CDR1 LNHDA, CDR2 SQIVND (reference sequence). V was pared by 7 bases and J by 4 bases, with 22 bases between. The CDR3 covers 16 residues. The CDR3 here is CASMSSRVLGSTEAFF. As DNA, the CDR3 is TGTGCCAGTATGAGTTCGAGGGTGTTAGGGTCCACTGAAGCTTTCTTT.

V gene TRBV15 combines with J gene TRBJ2-7; 7 bases agree with TRBD1. CDR1 and CDR2 from the germline V gene are LNHNV and YYDKDF (reference sequence). Trimming at V came to 3 bases and at J to 4 bases, leaving 6 bases not matched to a gene. The CDR3 totals 14 residues. CDR3 protein: CATSREDRIYEQYF. CDR3 DNA sequence: TGTGCCACCAGCAGGGAGGACAGGATTTACGAGCAGTACTTC.

The chain has TRBV19 and TRBJ1-2, with 11 bases aligning to TRBD1. J gave up 7 bases and V 6 bases, and 4 bases lay outside the gene matches. The CDR3 totals 13 residues. Germline CDR1 is LNHDA and CDR2 is SQIVND (reference sequence). The CDR3 sequence is CASSPGTGGGYTF. CDR3 in DNA: TGTGCCAGTAGCCCCGGGACAGGGGGTGGCTACACCTTC.